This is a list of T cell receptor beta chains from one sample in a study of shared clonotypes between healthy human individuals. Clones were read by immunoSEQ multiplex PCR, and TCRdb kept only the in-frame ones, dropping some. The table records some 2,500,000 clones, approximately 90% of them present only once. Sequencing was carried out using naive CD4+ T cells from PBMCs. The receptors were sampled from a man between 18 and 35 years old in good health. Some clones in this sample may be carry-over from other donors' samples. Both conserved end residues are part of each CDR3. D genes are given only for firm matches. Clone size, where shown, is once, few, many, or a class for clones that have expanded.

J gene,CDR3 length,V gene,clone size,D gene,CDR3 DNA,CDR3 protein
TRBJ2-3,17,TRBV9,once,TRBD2,TGTGCCAGCAGCGTAGGTGTTTTAGCGGGAGGAGCGGATACGCAGTATTTT,CASSVGVLAGGADTQYF
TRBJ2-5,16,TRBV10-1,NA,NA,TGCGCCAGCATGAACAATACCCATACATACCAAGAGACCCAGTACTTC,CASMNNTHTYQETQYF
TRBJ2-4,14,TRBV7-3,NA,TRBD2,TGTGCCAGCAGCTTAGTAGCGGGAGAGGCCATTCAGTACTTC,CASSLVAGEAIQYF
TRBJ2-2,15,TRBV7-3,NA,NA,TGTGCCAGCAGCAAAGACGGAACTAACACCGGGGAGCTGTTTTTT,CASSKDGTNTGELFF
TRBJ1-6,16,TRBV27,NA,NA,TGTGCCAGCAGTTTATCGGTCCAGGGCGCAAATTCACCCCTCCACTTT,CASSLSVQGANSPLHF
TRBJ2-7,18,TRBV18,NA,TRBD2,TGTGCCAGCTCACCATCCTTACGGACTAGCGGGATCTCCTACGAGCAGTACTTC,CASSPSLRTSGISYEQYF
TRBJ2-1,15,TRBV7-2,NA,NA,TGTGCCAGCAGCTTATCGCGGGACGCCTACAATGAGCAGTTCTTC,CASSLSRDAYNEQFF
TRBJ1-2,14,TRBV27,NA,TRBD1,TGTGCCAGCAGGAGGGACAGCATCTCTATGGGCTACACCTTC,CASRRDSISMGYTF
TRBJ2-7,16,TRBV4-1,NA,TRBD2,TGCGCCAGCAGCCAAGATTCAAGCGGGAGAGTTTACGAGCAGTACTTC,CASSQDSSGRVYEQYF
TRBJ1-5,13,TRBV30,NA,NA,TGTGCCTGGAGTGTAATGGGGAGGGGGTCCCAGCATTTT,CAWSVMGRGSQHF
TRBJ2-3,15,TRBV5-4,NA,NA,TGTGCCAGCAGACTGGAGATGGGGAGCACAGATACGCAGTATTTT,CASRLEMGSTDTQYF
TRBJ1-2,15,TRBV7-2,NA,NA,TGTGCCAGCAGCTTACTAGGACAGCAGAACTATGGCTACACCTTC,CASSLLGQQNYGYTF
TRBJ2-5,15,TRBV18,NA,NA,TGTGCCAGCTCACCACCGGGGGGGCTGAGGGAGACCCAGTACTTC,CASSPPGGLRETQYF
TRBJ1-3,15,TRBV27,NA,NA,TGTGCCAGCAGTTTATCGATCGGGACTGGAAACACCATATATTTT,CASSLSIGTGNTIYF
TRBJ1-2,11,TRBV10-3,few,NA,TGTGCCATCAGTGTAAACGGTGGCTACACCTTC,CAISVNGGYTF
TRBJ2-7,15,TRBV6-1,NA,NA,TGTGCCAGCCCGGGGGATGAGGGAGTAATCTACGAGCAGTACTTC,CASPGDEGVIYEQYF
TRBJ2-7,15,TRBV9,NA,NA,TGTGCCAGCAGCGTAGAGCAGGCCTCCTCCTACGAGCAGTACTTC,CASSVEQASSYEQYF
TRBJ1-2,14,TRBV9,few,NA,TGTGCCAGCAGCGTAGAGGACCTTACCTATGGCTACACCTTC,CASSVEDLTYGYTF
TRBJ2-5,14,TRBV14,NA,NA,TGTGCCAGCAGCCAAGTACTTATAGGGGGGACCCAGTACTTC,CASSQVLIGGTQYF
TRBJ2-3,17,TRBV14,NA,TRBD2,TGTGCCAGCAGCCTTAGACGGGATAGCGGGACCCAGGATACGCAGTATTTT,CASSLRRDSGTQDTQYF
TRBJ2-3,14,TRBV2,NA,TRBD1,TGTGCCAGCAGTGCGGACAGGGGGCCAGATACGCAGTATTTT,CASSADRGPDTQYF
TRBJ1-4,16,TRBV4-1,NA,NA,TGCGCCAGCAGCCAAGTATCGGAGGCAACTAATGAAAAACTGTTTTTT,CASSQVSEATNEKLFF
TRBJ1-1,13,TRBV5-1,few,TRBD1,TGCGCCAGCTCGGGACAGGGAGTCACTGAAGCTTTCTTT,CASSGQGVTEAFF
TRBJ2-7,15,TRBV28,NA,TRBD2,TGTGCCATTATGACCCCTAGCGGGCAAACCTACGAGCAGTACTTC,CAIMTPSGQTYEQYF
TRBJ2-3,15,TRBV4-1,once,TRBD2,TGCGCCAGCAGCCAAGTAGCGGGAGGGACAGATACGCAGTATTTT,CASSQVAGGTDTQYF
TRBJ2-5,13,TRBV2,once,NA,TGTGCCAGCAAGCGGACCAACCAAGAGACCCAGTACTTC,CASKRTNQETQYF
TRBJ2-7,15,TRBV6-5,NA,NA,TGTGCCAGCAGTTACTCTGGCGCCAGCTCCTACGAGCAGTACTTC,CASSYSGASSYEQYF
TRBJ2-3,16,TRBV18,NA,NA,TGTGCCAGCTCACCAGGCAACGGGGGCTACACAGATACGCAGTATTTT,CASSPGNGGYTDTQYF
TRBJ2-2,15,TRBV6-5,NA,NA,TGTGCCAGCAGTTACTCGGCGTGGAACACCGGGGAGCTGTTTTTT,CASSYSAWNTGELFF
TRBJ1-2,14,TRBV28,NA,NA,TGTGCCAGCAGTTTAATCGGCGGACGAGGAGGCTACACCTTC,CASSLIGGRGGYTF
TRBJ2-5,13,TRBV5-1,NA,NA,TGCGCCAGCAGCTTAGGAGACCGAGAGACCCAGTACTTC,CASSLGDRETQYF
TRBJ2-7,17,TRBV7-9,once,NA,TGTGCCAGCACCCCGCGGGCGGGGGCGAATTACTTGTACGAGCAGTACTTC,CASTPRAGANYLYEQYF
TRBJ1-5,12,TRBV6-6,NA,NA,TGTGCCAGCAGTTACCAGAATCAGCCCCAGCATTTT,CASSYQNQPQHF
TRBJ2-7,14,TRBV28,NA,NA,TGTGCCAGCAGTTTATCAGGGGACAACTACGAGCAGTACTTC,CASSLSGDNYEQYF
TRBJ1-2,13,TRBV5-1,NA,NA,TGCGCCAGCAGCCAGGGCAGACTTTATGGCTACACCTTC,CASSQGRLYGYTF
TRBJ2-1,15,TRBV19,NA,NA,TGTGCCAGTAGGCCCTGGGCGGGATTCTACAATGAGCAGTTCTTC,CASRPWAGFYNEQFF
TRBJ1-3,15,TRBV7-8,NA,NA,TGTGCCAGCAGAATTGGTACAGCCTCTGGAAACACCATATATTTT,CASRIGTASGNTIYF
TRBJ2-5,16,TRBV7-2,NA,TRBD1,TGTGCCAGCAGCCGGGACAGGGGGGCAGCCCGGGAGACCCAGTACTTC,CASSRDRGAARETQYF
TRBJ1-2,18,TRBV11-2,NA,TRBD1,TGTGCCAGCAGGCGGGCCGGGACAGGGGGCAATAAGGCCTATGGCTACACCTTC,CASRRAGTGGNKAYGYTF
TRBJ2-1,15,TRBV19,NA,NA,TGTGCCAGTAGTATAGATCTACAGGATTACAATGAGCAGTTCTTC,CASSIDLQDYNEQFF
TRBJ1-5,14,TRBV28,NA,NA,TGTGCCAGCAGGCCCGGGGCTTCCAATCAGCCCCAGCATTTT,CASRPGASNQPQHF